The subject of this entry is one T cell receptor beta chain. It lacks a known antigen. It has no much larger one-base neighbor in the sample; base qualities were not kept. The treatment or condition label corresponds to: live attenuated yellow fever vaccine strain. Two biological replicates of bulk PBMCs were collected at each blood-draw timepoint. PBMCs were isolated from peripheral blood using a standard Ficoll-Paque protocol. TriZol was used to extract RNA from bulk PBMCs, from CD4 and CD8 fractions, and from dextramer-positive and dextramer-negative fractions. These data come from a study of T cells after yellow fever vaccination (dated by TCRdb to about 2019). Broadly, across the study: The SMART-Seq v4 Ultra Low Input RNA kit was used to prepare libraries from fractions with low cell numbers. Blood was drawn at multiple timepoints before and after primary and secondary immunization, with bulk PBMC replicates and cell subsets isolated. To follow T-cell clones before and after both primary and booster YFV17D yellow fever vaccination, bulk TCR alpha and beta repertoires underwent longitudinal sequencing. Two healthy male donors, one aged 18 to 30 and one aged 30 to 40 years, made up the cohort. Overall study outcomes, separate from this receptor: Compared with the primary T-cell response, the secondary T-cell response was faster but weaker, reaching its peak on day 5 rather than on day 15. A small share of clonotypes was detected in both CD4 and CD8 compartments, with the overlap likely arising from convergent recombination. Only two donors were included in the study, so the extent to which the findings can be generalized is limited. After the booster, most clones that had expanded after primary vaccination were detected again (roughly 95% of CD4 and more than 80% of CD8), suggesting broad maintenance of memory. Computational filtering was needed because FACS-sorted repertoires could contain abundant contaminating clonotypes from the bulk population.

Synthesis of TCR cDNA relied on 5'RACE template switching, a step that introduced a universal primer site along with unique molecular identifiers. Priming of cDNA synthesis was performed from both the TCR alpha and TCR beta constant segments. Library amplification used two PCR steps, and the second PCR step added sample barcodes and sequencing adapters. Sequencing of libraries was done on Illumina HiSeq 2500 (2x100 bp) or NovaSeq (2x150 bp). The authors' analysis ran thus. Demultiplexing of reads and collapsing into UMI consensus sequences were performed with MIGEC, and V(D)J alignment was carried out with MiXCR. Vaccine-responding clonotypes were identified with edgeR using replicate PBMC samples, with FDR below 0.01 and a log2 fold change above 5 up to day 15 being required. CD4 or CD8 identity was assigned to each bulk clonotype according to whether the clonotype was present at higher abundance in the sequenced CD4 repertoire or the sequenced CD8 repertoire. TCRdb ran its own pipeline on the public reads, namely fastp trimming at Q25 and MiXCR clone calling, and kept in-frame beta chains. Each entry merges the rows of one CDR3 protein and shows their most common DNA and genes. None of the V and J calls come from the authors' own analysis; TCRdb made them. The sample contains hundreds of thousands of distinct CDR3 sequences, 21% of them found a single time. Jointly, the top ten make up about a sixth of the sample.

The sequencing here drew on PBMCs, taken 20 to 25 days after the first yellow fever vaccination. The sequence was collected from a man aged 18 to 29 who received the YFV17D yellow fever vaccine.

For the CDR3, the sequence is CASSLELAHNEQFF. The sequence in DNA is TGTGCCAGCAGCTTAGAACTAGCCCACAATGAGCAGTTCTTC. The chain uses TRBV7-2 and TRBJ2-1, with TRBD2 tentatively as D gene (6 bases match). The CDR3 holds 14 amino acids from the cysteine to the phenylalanine. CDR3 DNA is the only sequence kept; it has 42 bases, read in frame from the first base. From the germline V gene, CDR1 is SGHTA and CDR2 is FQGNSA. V lost 1 base and J lost 5 bases; the stretch between them is 9 bases long.